This TCR beta chain was sequenced during a study of a mutant IDH1 vaccine in newly diagnosed glioma. Study at large: Most patients had radiochemotherapy with temozolomide before enrollment; others had one alone.

The CDR3 spans 12 residues. V was cut by 5 bases and J by 3 bases, with 5 bases left in between. CDR1 is SNHLY and CDR2 is FYNNEI in the germline V gene. The time point was: baseline, week 1 (first vaccination visit). Treatment meaning: pre-vaccination baseline after standard-of-care therapy. Repertoires were generated with immunoSEQ multiplex PCR, while TCRdb's copy carries only in-frame clones and drops some. In the table there are more than 20,000 clones, around 85% of which are singletons. The sample in question was PBMCs, obtained from a glioma patient treated with radiotherapy, temozolomide or both. This clonotype was sampled from a middle-aged man with glioma. The chain carries TRBV2 and TRBJ1-5; D is undetermined. The CDR3 loop reads CASSKSNQPQHF. For the CDR3, the DNA is TGTGCCAGCAGTAAATCCAATCAGCCCCAGCATTTT.